The 28 T cell receptor beta chains below all came from one sample that was sequenced in a study of cytomegalovirus exposure and HLA in healthy donors. Sequencing used immunoSEQ multiplex PCR; TCRdb keeps in-frame clones, though not all of them. The data contain about 110,000 clones, under 85% of them singletons. Sequenced: PBMCs. All receptors come from a woman aged 18-35 years in good health and CMV-seronegative.

This chain connects TRBV6-4 to TRBJ1-3; D remains ambiguous. The V end was cut by 2 bases, the J end by 4 bases, with 12 bases between. Germline assignment: CDR1 MRHNA and CDR2 SNTAGT. The CDR3 has 15 residues. Written as DNA, the CDR3 is TGTGCCAGCAGTGACACACCTGGCCCAGGAAACACCATATATTTT. It encodes CASSDTPGPGNTIYF.

The chain combines TRBV5-1 with TRBJ2-1; 7 bases match TRBD1. The length of the CDR3 is 15 residues. V was clipped by 4 bases and J by 4 bases; unmatched bases: 8. Germline loops: CDR1 SGHRS, CDR2 YFSETQ. The CDR3 DNA reads as TGCGCCAGCAGCAGCACAGGGGAGCCGTACAATGAGCAGTTCTTC. Protein: CASSSTGEPYNEQFF.

The rearrangement joins TRBV27 to TRBJ1-1; 8 nucleotides line up with TRBD1. The CDR3 is 15 amino acids. The V gene's germline CDR1 is MNHEY and CDR2 SMNVEV (reference sequence). Losses at the gene ends were 5 bases for V and 6 bases for J; bases not matched to a gene: 11. This chain's CDR3 is CASSPSPGTGAEAFF. The CDR3 bases are TGTGCCAGCAGTCCGTCCCCCGGGACAGGAGCTGAAGCTTTCTTT.

This chain joins TRBV1 and TRBJ1-2; the D segment call TRBD1 is taken from the table without a DNA check. TRBV1 is reported as a pseudogene. This CDR3 has 17 amino acids. The CDR3 region has the DNA TGCACCAGCAGGCCGCGGGACAGGGATAATCTGGGAGAGGGCTACACCTTC. As protein: CTSRPRDRDNLGEGYTF.

This rearrangement joins TRBV6-5 to TRBJ2-7, with TRBD1 identical over 9 bases. CDR1 and CDR2 from the germline V gene are MNHEY and SVGAGI. The CDR3 runs to 14 residues. V lost 4 bases to trimming and J lost 7 bases; unmatched junction nucleotides: 8. The CDR3 is CASSSPGQGGEQYF. The CDR3 DNA reads as TGTGCCAGCAGTTCCCCGGGACAGGGTGGGGAGCAGTACTTC.

Only one count was recorded for this clone. V is TRBV2 and J is TRBJ2-1, with TRBD1 identical over 12 bases. Germline-derived CDR1 and CDR2 are SNHLY and FYNNEI. Germline trimming cut 6 bases from V and 4 bases from J; bases unmatched to any gene: 1. The CDR3 totals 14 residues. CDR3 amino acids: CASRGQGAYNEQFF. The CDR3 nucleotides are TGTGCCAGCAGGGGACAGGGGGCATACAATGAGCAGTTCTTC.

J is TRBJ1-1 and V is TRBV2; 7 bases are shared with TRBD1. The CDR3 loop spans 15 amino acids. Germline assignment: CDR1 SNHLY and CDR2 FYNNEI. Trimming took 7 bases from V and 1 from J; bases not matched to a gene: 9. The CDR3 is CASILQGPGNTEAFF. Here the CDR3 DNA reads TGTGCCAGCATCCTACAGGGGCCCGGGAACACTGAAGCTTTCTTT.

V and J are TRBV7-8 and TRBJ1-5; 12 nucleotides match TRBD1. The ends lost 0 bases at V and 6 bases at J; junction bases unmatched: 9. This CDR3 has 18 amino acids. From germline, CDR1 is SGHVS and CDR2 FQNEAQ. The CDR3 DNA follows: TGTGCCAGCAGCTTAGCAAACCGGGACAGGGGGCTCGGTCAGCCCCAGCATTTT. Translated, it gives CASSLANRDRGLGQPQHF.

The chain joins TRBV10-3 to TRBJ1-2; 8 bases align to TRBD1. Germline V gene lookup returns CDR1 ENHRY and CDR2 SYGVKD. The ends lost 2 bases at V and 5 bases at J; junction bases unmatched: 13. The length of the CDR3 is 17 residues. The CDR3 DNA reads as TGTGCCATCAGTGAGCCCGGGGACAGGAAAAGTGGGTATGGCTACACCTTC. Its protein is CAISEPGDRKSGYGYTF.

The rearrangement joins TRBV7-8 to TRBJ2-1; 9 nucleotides agree with TRBD1. Germline loops: CDR1 SGHVS, CDR2 FQNEAQ. The CDR3 covers 15 residues. The trim removed 5 bases at V and 1 base at J, leaving 3 bases unmatched. Here the CDR3 reads CASSQGTGSYNEQFF. The CDR3 nucleotides are TGTGCCAGCAGCCAAGGGACAGGGTCCTACAATGAGCAGTTCTTC.

This rearrangement joins TRBV14 to TRBJ2-3, with D possibly TRBD2 on 5 matching bases. The CDR3 consists of 14 residues. The V end was cut by 8 bases, the J end by 4 bases, with 16 bases between. Germline CDR1 SGHDN, CDR2 FVKESK. The CDR3 nucleotides read TGTGCCAGCGGGCCCCGTAAGGGAGCAGATACGCAGTATTTT. It is translated as CASGPRKGADTQYF. The variable domain in full, with the rest retrieved from reference TRBV14 and TRBJ2-3, is EAGVTQFPSHSVIEKGQTVTLRCDPISGHDNLYWYRRVMGKEIKFLLHFVKESKQDESGMPNNRFLAERTGGTYSTLKVQPAELEDSGVYFCASGPRKGADTQYFGPGTRLTVL.

The V gene is TRBV29-1, the J gene TRBJ1-2; 9 bases are shared with TRBD1. This CDR3 comprises 12 residues. In germline, CDR1 is SQVTM, CDR2 ANQGSEA. V gave up 7 bases and J gave up 4 bases; unmatched junction bases: 4. The CDR3 DNA sequence: TGCAGCGCGGAACAGGGGGCCTATGGCTACACCTTC. It yields the protein CSAEQGAYGYTF.

Turning to this clone: The same CDR3 also results from other DNA sequences found in this sample. This rearrangement joins TRBV9 to TRBJ2-7; D remains ambiguous. V lost 0 bases, J lost 3 bases, and 13 bases lay in between. In germline, CDR1 is SGDLS, CDR2 YYNGEE. CDR3 length equals 15 residues. The CDR3 is CASSVDFGTSYEQYF. For the CDR3, the DNA is TGTGCCAGCAGCGTAGATTTTGGCACCAGCTACGAGCAGTACTTC.

The rearrangement joins TRBV4-1 to TRBJ2-7; D ambiguous. Trimming took 1 base from V and 6 from J, leaving 10 bases between them. The CDR3 spans 13 residues. The germline CDR1 and CDR2 sequences are MGHRA and YSYEKL. CDR3 nucleotide sequence: TGCGCCAGCAGCCAAGGTCTAGAGGTCGAGCAGTACTTC. Translating gives CASSQGLEVEQYF.

This clone was seen only once. The chain joins TRBV4-2 to TRBJ2-7; maybe TRBD1 (5 bases). The CDR3 spans 15 residues. CDR1 is LGHNA and CDR2 is YNFKEQ in the germline V gene. Trimming cost V 0 bases and J 2 bases, with 11 bases left between them. CDR3 protein: CASSQEAGKAYEQYF. DNA of the CDR3: TGTGCCAGCAGCCAAGAGGCAGGGAAGGCCTACGAGCAGTACTTC.

The rearrangement joins TRBV9 to TRBJ2-5, with 9 bases matching TRBD2. V lost 0 bases and J lost 5; bases outside the gene matches: 5. Germline CDR1 reads SGDLS; CDR2 reads YYNGEE. CDR3 length: 15 residues. The CDR3 nucleotides read TGTGCCAGCAGCGTAGGTAGCGGGGGAGCTGAGACCCAGTACTTC. Translating gives CASSVGSGGAETQYF.

This clone occurred once. The chain joins TRBV7-8 to TRBJ1-2; the D gene is possibly TRBD1 (6 bases). This CDR3 is built from 15 residues. Germline V CDR1 and CDR2: SGHVS, FQNEAQ. The V and J ends lost 3 bases and 5 bases respectively, with 16 bases between them. In DNA form, the CDR3 reads TGTGCCAGCAGCTTGACCCCGGACAGTGCTTATGGCTACACCTTC. It encodes CASSLTPDSAYGYTF.

The chain employs TRBV2 and TRBJ2-7, with D perhaps TRBD1 (6 bases). The V and J ends lost 4 bases and 4 bases respectively, with 11 bases between them. Germline V gene lookup returns CDR1 SNHLY and CDR2 FYNNEI. The CDR3 runs 13 residues. As DNA, the CDR3 is TGTGCCAGCAGTGGTGGCAGGGGTTACGAGCAGTACTTC. Its translation: CASSGGRGYEQYF.

In this sample, this clone turned up a few times. This rearrangement joins TRBV6-1 to TRBJ2-2; possible D gene TRBD2, 5 bases. CDR1 is MNHNS, CDR2 SASEGT, per germline. The CDR3 is 15 residues long. Trimming removed 4 bases from V and 1 base from J, with 10 bases in between. In DNA form, the CDR3 reads TGTGCCAGCAGTGGTAGGCGGGTGAACACCGGGGAGCTGTTTTTT. Its protein product is CASSGRRVNTGELFF.

V is TRBV5-1 and J is TRBJ1-2; no reliable D call. The CDR3 length is 14 residues. The germline CDR1 and CDR2 sequences are SGHRS and YFSETQ. Trimming stripped 1 base from V and 4 bases from J, with 11 bases between. For the CDR3, the DNA is TGCGCCAGCAGCTTGAGAAGGAGCGGCTATGGCTACACCTTC. It is translated as CASSLRRSGYGYTF.

This clone appeared a single time. The chain is built from TRBV9 and TRBJ1-4, with no clear D. With 7 bases removed from V and 2 bases from J, the gap between germline ends came to 15 bases. Looked up from germline, CDR1 is SGDLS and CDR2 is YYNGEE. CDR3 length: 15 amino acids. This CDR3 reads CASSRTPGTNEKLFF. Here the CDR3 DNA reads TGTGCCAGCTCCCGGACCCCGGGGACTAATGAAAAACTGTTTTTT.

The chain recombines TRBV15 with TRBJ2-7; TRBD1 might be the D (6 bases). The CDR3 runs to 14 residues. Germline values: CDR1 LNHNV, CDR2 YYDKDF (reference sequence). V dropped 9 bases and J dropped 0 bases, with 15 bases sitting between them. Written as DNA, the CDR3 is TGTGCCACTAAAGGTACAGGGAGCTCCTACGAGCAGTACTTC. This encodes CATKGTGSSYEQYF.

This chain connects TRBV10-3 to TRBJ1-4; 12 bases line up with TRBD1. This CDR3 has 16 amino acids. Per the germline V gene, CDR1 is ENHRY and CDR2 is SYGVKD. J gave up 2 bases and V 10 bases, and 8 bases lay outside the gene matches. The CDR3 DNA is TGTGCCACCCAGGGGGACAGGGGGCGTACTAATGAAAAACTGTTTTTT. This codes for CATQGDRGRTNEKLFF.

The V and J genes are TRBV25-1 and TRBJ1-5, with D hard to call. The germline CDR1 and CDR2 sequences are MGHDK and SYGVNS. CDR3 length: 14 residues. V was trimmed by 4 bases and J by 1 base, leaving 8 bases between them. The CDR3 DNA reads as TGTGCCAGCAGTGGGGCTGGAAGCAATCAGCCCCAGCATTTT. Protein: CASSGAGSNQPQHF.

This clone was counted once. J is TRBJ2-3 and V is TRBV5-1, with TRBD1 matching 7 bases. The germline V gene has CDR1 SGHRS and CDR2 YFSETQ. The length of the CDR3 is 14 residues. Germline trimming cut 3 bases from V and 6 bases from J; bases unmatched to any gene: 7. The DNA for the CDR3 is TGCGCCAGCAGCTCCACAACAGGGGATGATACGCAGTATTTT. Translating gives CASSSTTGDDTQYF.

This rearrangement joins TRBV5-1 to TRBJ2-3; 16 bases agree with TRBD2. Unmatched junction bases numbered 6, after V lost 2 bases and J lost 3 bases. Germline lookup yields CDR1 SGHRS and CDR2 YFSETQ. The CDR3 is 18 amino acids. The CDR3 region is CASSFGTSGGAGTDTQYF. Here the CDR3 DNA reads TGCGCCAGCAGCTTCGGGACTAGCGGGGGGGCCGGGACAGATACGCAGTATTTT.

The rearrangement links TRBV5-1 to TRBJ2-6; D is possibly TRBD1 (5 bases). This CDR3 comprises 16 residues. Germline CDR1 is SGHRS and CDR2 is YFSETQ. The V end lost 2 bases, the J end lost 0 bases, and 9 bases lay between the germline ends. This CDR3 reads CASSLQAFSGANVLTF. CDR3 bases: TGCGCCAGCAGCTTACAGGCTTTCTCTGGGGCCAACGTCCTGACTTTC.

The chain has TRBV7-9 and TRBJ2-2, with D perhaps TRBD2 (5 bases). V was clipped by 2 bases and J by 4 bases, with 14 bases between them. This CDR3 contains 16 residues. CDR1 SEHNR and CDR2 FQNEAQ come from the germline V gene (reference sequence). CDR3 region: CASSLFRGPSTGELFF. The CDR3 coding sequence is TGTGCCAGCAGCTTATTCCGGGGTCCTTCCACCGGGGAGCTGTTTTTT.